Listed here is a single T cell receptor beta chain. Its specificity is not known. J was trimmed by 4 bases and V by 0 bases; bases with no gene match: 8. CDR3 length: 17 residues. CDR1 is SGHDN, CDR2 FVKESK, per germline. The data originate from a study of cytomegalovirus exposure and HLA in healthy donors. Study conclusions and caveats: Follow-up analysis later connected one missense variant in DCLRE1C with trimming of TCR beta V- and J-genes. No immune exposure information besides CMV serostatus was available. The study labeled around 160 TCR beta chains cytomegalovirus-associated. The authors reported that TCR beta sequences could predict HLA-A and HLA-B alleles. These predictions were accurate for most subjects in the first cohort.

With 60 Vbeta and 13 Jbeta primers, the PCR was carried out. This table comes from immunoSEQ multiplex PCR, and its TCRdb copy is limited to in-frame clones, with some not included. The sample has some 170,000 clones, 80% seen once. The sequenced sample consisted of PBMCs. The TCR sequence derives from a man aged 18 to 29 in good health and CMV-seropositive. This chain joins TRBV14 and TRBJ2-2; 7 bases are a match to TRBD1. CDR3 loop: CASSQEFTRGPTGELFF. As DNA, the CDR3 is TGTGCCAGCAGCCAAGAATTTACGAGGGGGCCCACCGGGGAGCTGTTTTTT.